These 7 T cell receptor beta chains were all obtained from the same sample, sequenced in a study of blood T cell repertoires in COVID-19. Sequenced by immunoSEQ multiplex PCR; TCRdb stores in-frame clones only, minus some. The data contain 89,000 or so clones, 85% of them singletons. Sequenced input: peripheral blood. The receptors come from an elderly man with acute or convalescent COVID-19.

This clone was found a few times. This sequence joins TRBV19 and TRBJ2-2; D may be TRBD1 (7 bases). Deletions cut 2 bases from V and 3 bases from J, with 16 bases between. Germline CDR1 LNHDA, CDR2 SQIVND (reference sequence). This CDR3 comprises 17 residues. The CDR3 loop reads CASSIKGGGADTGELFF. The CDR3 DNA reads TGTGCCAGTAGTATAAAAGGAGGGGGCGCGGACACCGGGGAGCTGTTTTTT.

The chain combines TRBV12-3 or TRBV12-4 with TRBJ2-3, with D unclear. V lost 3 bases and J 1 base, leaving 5 bases between the germline ends. The CDR3 loop spans 13 amino acids. CDR3 loop: CASSFLGTDTQYF. The CDR3 DNA sequence: TGTGCCAGCAGTTTCCTTGGCACAGATACGCAGTATTTT.

The V and J genes are TRBV11-3 and TRBJ2-2; D might be TRBD2 (6 bases). Germline-derived CDR1 and CDR2 are SGHNT and YENEEA. V lost 4 bases and J 5 bases, leaving 11 bases between the germline ends. CDR3 length equals 14 residues. CDR3 in DNA: TGTGCCAGCAGCTCCCAACTAGCAACCGGGGAGCTGTTTTTT. Its translation is CASSSQLATGELFF.

The chain is built from TRBV5-1 and TRBJ2-3; TRBD2 matches at 9 bases. CDR1 is SGHRS and CDR2 is YFSETQ in the germline V gene. Germline trimming cut 6 bases from V and 4 bases from J; bases unmatched to any gene: 9. This CDR3 is 15 amino acids long. CDR3 residues: CASTERGVSADTQYF. The CDR3 DNA sequence: TGCGCCAGCACCGAGCGGGGGGTGAGCGCAGATACGCAGTATTTT.

This sequence joins TRBV10-2 and TRBJ2-2; 12 nucleotides match TRBD2. There are 14 residues in the CDR3. The V gene's germline CDR1 is WSHSY and CDR2 SAAADI. The CDR3 DNA is TGCGCATCCGGACTAGCGGGAAACACCGGGGAGCTGTTTTTT. Its protein is CASGLAGNTGELFF.

The CDR3 DNA reads TGTGCCAGCAGCTTATACCGGGACAGCTACAATGAGCAGTTCTTC. Its protein product is CASSLYRDSYNEQFF. The chain is built from TRBV7-2 and TRBJ2-1; 7 bases agree with TRBD1. The germline CDR1 and CDR2 sequences are SGHTA and FQGNSA. Trimming took 2 bases from V and 3 from J; bases not matched to a gene: 4. The CDR3 is 15 residues long.

V usage is TRBV2 and J usage is TRBJ1-6; no reliable D call. V was shortened by 6 bases and J by 6 bases, with 9 bases between the two germline ends. This CDR3 has 13 residues. In germline, CDR1 is SNHLY, CDR2 FYNNEI. CDR3 sequence reads: CASRGGGNSPLHF. DNA for the CDR3: TGTGCCAGCAGAGGAGGAGGTAATTCACCCCTCCACTTT.